A selection of T cell receptor beta chains follows, all from one sample in a study of neurological immune-mediated disorders. TCRdb ran MiXCR on the 5' RACE reads and lists one entry per CDR3 protein. The sample has tens of thousands of distinct CDR3 sequences; 3.5% to 4% are singletons. The sequenced sample was PBMCs. These TCRs come from a man aged 25-45 years with multiple sclerosis. Both conserved end residues are part of each CDR3. The order of the fields is J gene, V gene, clone size, CDR3 protein. Rows give clone size only sometimes, using once, few, many, or a class for an expanded clone.

>TRBJ2-1|TRBV12-3/TRBV12-4|many
CASTPDNEQFF
>TRBJ2-7|TRBV10-3|many
CAISDRRASERYEQYF
>TRBJ2-3|TRBV20-1|many
CSASRVLSDTQYF
>TRBJ1-1|TRBV5-1|many
CASSFDGPSRQGQAFF
>TRBJ2-2|TRBV10-2|-
CASRGTATGELFF
>TRBJ2-3|TRBV5-1|many
CASSATGFSTDTQYF
>TRBJ1-6|TRBV5-5|many
CASSLRDRGPNSPLHF
>TRBJ1-1|TRBV6-5|many
CASSYTGGNTEAFF
>TRBJ1-2|TRBV25-1|few
CASSNPGQLYGYTF
>TRBJ1-3|TRBV11-3|many
CASSPTASGNTIYF
>TRBJ1-2|TRBV20-1|many
CSARDTPRDRASIYYGYTF
>TRBJ2-2|TRBV21-1|-
CASSKVLAGTGELFF
>TRBJ2-2|TRBV10-1|many
CASSDQYTGELFF
>TRBJ1-1|TRBV5-1|many
CASRRGIFDLSMNTEAFF
>TRBJ2-7|TRBV5-1|many
CASSPGPTGGYEQYF
>TRBJ2-3|TRBV7-9|many
CASAFGYTQYF
>TRBJ1-5|TRBV7-2|-
CASSPGAASNQPQNF
>TRBJ2-2|TRBV12-3/TRBV12-4|many
CASSPGTGLAQVTGELFF
>TRBJ1-6|TRBV20-1|many
CSARLPGTLNSPLNF
>TRBJ2-1|TRBV7-9|-
CASSTRGGYEQFF
>TRBJ1-2|TRBV7-2|many
CASSSTANYGYTF
>TRBJ2-3|TRBV24-1|many
CATSQGERTDTQYF
>TRBJ1-1|TRBV6-1|-
CASRVVRTEAFF
>TRBJ2-2|TRBV3-1|many
CASSPRQGANTGELFF
>TRBJ1-2|TRBV20-1|-
CSGTGQDYGYTF
>TRBJ2-3|TRBV10-3|many
CAISGPSPGLAGGWDTQYF
>TRBJ2-3|TRBV20-1|few
CSARPRWTGFDTQYF
>TRBJ1-5|TRBV20-1|many
CSAGRADGNQPQHF
>TRBJ2-5|TRBV7-2|many
CASSFSGFKETQYF
>TRBJ1-2|TRBV29-1|many
CSVERVHYGYTF
>TRBJ2-4|TRBV6-4|many
CASSTVAGAQNIQYF
>TRBJ2-3|TRBV27|many
CASSLRDRASTDTQYF
>TRBJ2-5|TRBV10-3|many
CAISETQETQYF
>TRBJ2-2|TRBV4-3|many
CASRVDFGTGELFF
>TRBJ1-1|TRBV29-1|-
CSVRGRTGGSMNTEAFF
>TRBJ2-2|TRBV12-3/TRBV12-4|many
CASNQGLDTGELFF
>TRBJ1-1|TRBV6-4|many
CASRDRGLLNDEAFF
>TRBJ2-1|TRBV7-2|many
CASSLDAGEQFF
>TRBJ1-6|TRBV10-3|-
CAISESDVGDPLNF
>TRBJ1-1|TRBV4-1|many
CASSPHRQGALQQAFF
>TRBJ1-5|TRBV20-1|many
CSAKRGVLPQNF
>TRBJ2-1|TRBV9|-
CASSEGGEAYNEQFF
>TRBJ2-5|TRBV10-3|many
CAISESYGQETQYF
>TRBJ1-1|TRBV9|many
CASSAEGTTEAFF
>TRBJ2-3|TRBV20-1|medium-sized
CSAQNPTSGEPDTQYF
>TRBJ2-3|TRBV15|many
CATSRGKGTQYF
>TRBJ1-1|TRBV27|many
CASSLLGGSTEAFF
>TRBJ1-1|TRBV7-3|many
CASSLTAENTEAFF
>TRBJ2-2|TRBV5-5|many
CASSLVAGTGELFF
>TRBJ2-7|TRBV5-1|-
CASSPSNARGAYEQYF
>TRBJ2-2|TRBV7-2|many
CASSLSQTESSWELFF
>TRBJ1-1|TRBV5-1|many
CASTRTGKASTEAFF
>TRBJ1-5|TRBV27|many
CASSGQGRQPQHF